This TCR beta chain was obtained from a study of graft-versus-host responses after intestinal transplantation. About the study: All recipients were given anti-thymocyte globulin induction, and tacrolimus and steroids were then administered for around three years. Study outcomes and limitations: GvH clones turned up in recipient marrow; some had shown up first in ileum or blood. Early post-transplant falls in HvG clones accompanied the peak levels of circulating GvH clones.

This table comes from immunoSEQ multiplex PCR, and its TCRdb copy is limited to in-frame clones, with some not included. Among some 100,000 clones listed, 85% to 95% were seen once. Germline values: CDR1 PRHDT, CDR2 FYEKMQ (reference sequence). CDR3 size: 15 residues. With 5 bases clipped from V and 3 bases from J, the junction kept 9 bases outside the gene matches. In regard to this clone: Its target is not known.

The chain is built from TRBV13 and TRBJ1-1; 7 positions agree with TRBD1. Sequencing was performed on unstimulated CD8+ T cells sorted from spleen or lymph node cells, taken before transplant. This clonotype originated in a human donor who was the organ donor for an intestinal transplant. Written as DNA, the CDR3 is TGTGCCAGCAGCACCCACAGGGGTCGGGACACTGAAGCTTTCTTT. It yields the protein CASSTHRGRDTEAFF.